The 20 T cell receptor beta chains presented below share a single source sample, sequenced in a study of OX40 agonist ivuxolimab in advanced cancers. Sequencing used immunoSEQ multiplex PCR; TCRdb keeps in-frame clones, though not all of them. The table has approximately 80,000 clones, 80% to 95% seen once. Sample: CD4+ or CD8+ T cells sorted from blood, taken in a trial of the OX40 agonist ivuxolimab. All receptors derive from an adult with an advanced solid tumor such as melanoma, head and neck, liver or kidney cancer.

The chain has TRBV4-1 and TRBJ2-1; D might be TRBD2 (6 bases). The CDR3 runs to 17 residues. CDR1 and CDR2 from the germline V gene are MGHRA and YSYEKL. Deletions cut 1 base from V and 0 bases from J, with 13 bases between. DNA of the CDR3: TGCGCCAGCAGCCAAGCAACGACCGGGGGCTCCTACAATGAGCAGTTCTTC. It codes for CASSQATTGGSYNEQFF.

The chain couples TRBV6-6 to TRBJ2-5; D may match TRBD1 or TRBD2 (5 bases each). V lost 6 bases and J lost 5, with 13 bases in between. The CDR3 extends over 13 amino acids. Germline V CDR1 and CDR2: MNHNY, SVGAGI (reference sequence). The CDR3 spells CASRDLAGETQYF. The CDR3 bases are TGTGCCAGCAGGGATCTAGCAGGGGAGACCCAGTACTTC.

The J gene is TRBJ2-7, the V gene TRBV28; D is possibly TRBD2 (5 bases). Germline assignment: CDR1 MDHEN and CDR2 SYDVKM. The CDR3 extends over 14 amino acids. Trimming left V 3 bases short and J 1 base short, with 10 bases between. CDR3 region: CASSFFRGSYEQYF. The CDR3 nucleotides read TGTGCCAGCAGTTTCTTCCGAGGGTCCTACGAGCAGTACTTC.

The chain combines TRBV5-1 with TRBJ2-2; 7 nucleotides line up with TRBD1. V lost 5 bases to trimming and J lost 5 bases; unmatched junction nucleotides: 12. The CDR3 has 16 residues. The germline V gene has CDR1 SGHRS and CDR2 YFSETQ. CDR3 nucleotide sequence: TGCGCCAGCAGTCTGGGTCCTACAGGGGTGACCGGGGAGCTGTTTTTT. This codes for CASSLGPTGVTGELFF.

Relative to its sample, this clone is medium-sized. The CDR3 is CASSLERGNTIYF. CDR3 in DNA: TGTGCCAGCAGCTTGGAACGCGGAAACACCATATATTTT. V usage is TRBV5-8 and J usage is TRBJ1-3, with D hard to call. V lost 0 bases to trimming and J lost 4 bases, with 5 bases between them. CDR3 length equals 13 residues. Germline V gene lookup returns CDR1 SGHTS and CDR2 YDEGEE.

V is TRBV5-1 and J is TRBJ2-2; D is perhaps TRBD1 (5 bases). Germline lookup yields CDR1 SGHRS and CDR2 YFSETQ. With 0 bases removed from V and 5 bases from J, the gap between germline ends came to 8 bases. The CDR3 is 14 amino acids. CDR3 protein: CASSLVQGTGELFF. The CDR3 DNA reads as TGCGCCAGCAGCTTGGTGCAGGGTACCGGGGAGCTGTTTTTT.

This sequence joins TRBV7-9 and TRBJ1-5, with unresolved D. Per the germline V gene, CDR1 is SEHNR and CDR2 is FQNEAQ (reference sequence). There are 15 residues in the CDR3. The V end was cut by 1 base, the J end by 7 bases, with 14 bases between. The CDR3 region has the DNA TGTGCCAGCAGCTTAGGGGTTTCCGGGCGCCAGCCCCAGCATTTT. This translates into CASSLGVSGRQPQHF. Supplemented by reference TRBV7-9 and TRBJ1-5, the full variable domain reads DTGVSQNPRHKITKRGQNVTFRCDPISEHNRLYWYRQTLGQGPEFLTYFQNEAQLEKSRLLSDRFSAERPKGSFSTLEIQRTEQGDSAMYLCASSLGVSGRQPQHFGDGTRLSIL.

This clone was found once. Other DNA sequences from this sample encode an identical CDR3 as well. This sequence joins TRBV5-1 and TRBJ2-7; D tentatively fits TRBD1 or TRBD2 (5 bases each). Trimming removed 0 bases at V and 1 base at J, with 8 bases between. The CDR3 loop spans 14 amino acids. Germline V gene sequence: CDR1 SGHRS, CDR2 YFSETQ. The CDR3 DNA reads as TGCGCCAGCAGCTTGGCTGGGGGTTCCTACGAGCAGTACTTC. Its protein is CASSLAGGSYEQYF.

The chain has TRBV6-5 and TRBJ2-1; 10 positions match TRBD2. The CDR3 spans 15 residues. V lost 7 bases to trimming and J lost 9 bases; unmatched junction nucleotides: 12. Germline lookup yields CDR1 MNHEY and CDR2 SVGAGI. CDR3 residues: CASTPRLAGAGEQFF. The DNA of the CDR3 is TGTGCCAGCACTCCAAGGCTAGCGGGAGCAGGTGAGCAGTTCTTC.

This clone has a single count. This CDR3 reads CAPEGGAGYTF. CDR3 bases: TGCGCCCCCGAGGGCGGCGCGGGCTACACCTTC. This chain joins TRBV5-1 and TRBJ1-2; D remains unclear. Trimming took 10 bases from V and 8 from J, leaving 15 bases between them. This CDR3 contains 11 residues. CDR1 is SGHRS and CDR2 is YFSETQ in the germline V gene.

The chain recombines TRBV2 with TRBJ2-7, with 7 nucleotides matching TRBD1. The CDR3 runs 15 residues. V was clipped by 3 bases and J by 3 bases; unmatched bases: 8. Germline CDR1 and CDR2: SNHLY and FYNNEI. In DNA form, the CDR3 reads TGTGCCAGCAGTGACTTCCGGGGACAGAGCTACGAGCAGTACTTC. It specifies CASSDFRGQSYEQYF.

The V and J genes are TRBV30 and TRBJ1-1; D perhaps matches TRBD1 (5 bases). This CDR3 is 14 amino acids long. Trimming shortened V by 0 bases and J by 1 base, and 9 bases separated the two germline ends. Germline values: CDR1 GTSNPN, CDR2 SVGIG (reference sequence). The CDR3 DNA reads TGTGCCTGGAGTGTCACGGGGGGGAACACTGAAGCTTTCTTT. Amino acid sequence: CAWSVTGGNTEAFF.

The chain uses TRBV5-1 and TRBJ2-5; D unclear. This CDR3 comprises 13 residues. The germline V gene has CDR1 SGHRS and CDR2 YFSETQ. Trimming left V 1 base short and J 4 bases short, with 8 bases between. Here the CDR3 DNA reads TGCGCCAGCAGCTTGAGGGTGACAGAGACCCAGTACTTC. Its translation: CASSLRVTETQYF.

The V call is TRBV28, the J call TRBJ2-7, with D perhaps matching TRBD2 (6 bases). Germline lookup yields CDR1 MDHEN and CDR2 SYDVKM. The V end lost 5 bases, the J end lost 1 base, and 12 bases lay between the germline ends. The CDR3 runs to 14 residues. CDR3 protein: CASSILGLSYEQYF. As DNA, the CDR3 is TGTGCCAGCAGTATACTGGGACTTTCCTACGAGCAGTACTTC.

In DNA form, the CDR3 reads TGTGCCAGCAGCCGGCGGGGCACCACAGATACGCAGTATTTT. Amino acid sequence: CASSRRGTTDTQYF. This chain joins TRBV14 and TRBJ2-3; TRBD2 is a possible D gene (6 bases). The V end lost 4 bases, the J end lost 2 bases, and 10 bases lay between the germline ends. Germline lookup yields CDR1 SGHDN and CDR2 FVKESK. The CDR3 is 14 amino acids.

The chain has TRBV27 and TRBJ2-2, with 16 bases lining up with TRBD2. Trimming took 3 bases from V and 4 from J; bases not matched to a gene: 2. This CDR3 region has 17 residues. Germline CDR1 is MNHEY and CDR2 is SMNVEV (reference sequence). CDR3 amino acids: CASSFGTSGRVTGELFF. DNA for the CDR3: TGTGCCAGCAGTTTCGGGACTAGCGGGAGGGTCACCGGGGAGCTGTTTTTT.

The chain recombines TRBV6-1 with TRBJ2-3; TRBD1 or TRBD2 may be the D gene (6 bases each). V was clipped by 3 bases and J by 1 base, with 20 bases between them. This CDR3 region has 18 residues. Per germline, CDR1 MNHNS and CDR2 SASEGT. In nucleotides, the CDR3 is TGTGCCAGCAGTGAGGGCATAGGGGGGTCCTTGGGCACAGATACGCAGTATTTT. Protein product: CASSEGIGGSLGTDTQYF.

This chain joins TRBV7-6 and TRBJ2-5, with a weak D call TRBD1 (6 bases). The CDR3 extends over 14 amino acids. V gave up 3 bases and J gave up 4 bases, with 12 bases separating them. Germline CDR1 is SGHVS and CDR2 is FNYEAQ. The CDR3 sequence: CASSFGQFPETQYF. The CDR3 DNA follows: TGTGCCAGCAGCTTCGGACAGTTTCCAGAGACCCAGTACTTC.

The chain joins TRBV7-3 to TRBJ2-5; 14 nucleotides line up with TRBD2. CDR3 length: 17 residues. Germline values: CDR1 SGHTA, CDR2 FQGTGA. V was pared by 4 bases and J by 5 bases, with 9 bases of the junction left unmatched. In DNA, the CDR3 is TGTGCCAGCAGCTCGCCGGGGACTAGCGGGAGTTTGGAGACCCAGTACTTC. This gives the protein CASSSPGTSGSLETQYF.

The J gene is TRBJ2-7, the V gene TRBV10-1, with 12 bases fitting TRBD1. Germline V gene lookup returns CDR1 WNHNN and CDR2 SYGVQD (reference sequence). V lost 4 bases and J lost 7; bases outside the gene matches: 8. This CDR3 is built from 15 residues. The CDR3 loop reads CASSVGTGGAEEQYF. In DNA, the CDR3 is TGCGCCAGCAGTGTGGGGACAGGGGGCGCGGAAGAGCAGTACTTC.